A few counts support the clone carrying this T cell receptor (beta chain). Its specificity is unknown. Germline values: CDR1 SGHTA, CDR2 FQGNSA. The CDR3 totals 16 residues. V gave up 5 bases and J gave up 3 bases, with 18 bases separating them. This record comes from a study of cytomegalovirus exposure and HLA in healthy donors. Study-level findings and limits: CMV antigen specificity was confirmed in vitro for three CMV-associated chains. Most subjects had HLA-A and HLA-B alleles reportedly predicted accurately by TCR beta sequences.

The primer mix had 60 Vbeta and 13 Jbeta primers. Profiled with immunoSEQ multiplex PCR; TCRdb holds only in-frame clones, not every one. The sample yields about 160,000 clones, roughly four fifths seen once. Nominally healthy donors provided the samples, though records likely missed some immune exposures. This sequence was found in a male donor in good health and CMV-seropositive. Source material: PBMCs. The V call is TRBV7-2, the J call TRBJ2-3; D is possibly TRBD2 (5 bases). In DNA form, the CDR3 reads TGTGCCAGCAGCCCAGCACGGAGGAGTAGTACAGATACGCAGTATTTT. Translation: CASSPARRSSTDTQYF.